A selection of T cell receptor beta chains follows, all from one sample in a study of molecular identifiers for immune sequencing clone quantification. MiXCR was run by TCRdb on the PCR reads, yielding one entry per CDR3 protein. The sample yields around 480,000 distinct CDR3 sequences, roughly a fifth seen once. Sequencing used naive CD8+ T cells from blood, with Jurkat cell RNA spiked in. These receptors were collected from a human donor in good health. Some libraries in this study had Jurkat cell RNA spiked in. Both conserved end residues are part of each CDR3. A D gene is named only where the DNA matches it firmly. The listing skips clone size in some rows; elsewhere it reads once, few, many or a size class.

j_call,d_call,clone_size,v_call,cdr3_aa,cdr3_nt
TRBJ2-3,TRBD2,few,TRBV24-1,CATSDSPGLAGSTDTQYF,TGTGCCACCAGTGACTCACCGGGACTAGCGGGTAGCACAGATACGCAGTATTTT
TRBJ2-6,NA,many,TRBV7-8,CASSLVFRVPSSGANVLTF,TGTGCCAGCAGCTTAGTTTTTCGGGTACCTAGCTCTGGGGCCAACGTCCTGACTTTC
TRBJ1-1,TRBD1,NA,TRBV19,CASSYRAPGGTEAFF,TGTGCCAGTAGTTACCGGGCCCCAGGGGGCACTGAAGCTTTCTTT
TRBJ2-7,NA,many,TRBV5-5,CASSPEFYRVIGEQYF,TGTGCCAGCAGCCCGGAATTCTACAGGGTGATTGGCGAGCAGTACTTC
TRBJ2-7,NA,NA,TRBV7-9,CASSPAREQYF,TGTGCCAGCAGCCCCGCGAGGGAGCAGTACTTC
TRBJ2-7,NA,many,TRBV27,CASRGPFEQYF,TGTGCCAGCAGGGGGCCGTTCGAGCAGTACTTC
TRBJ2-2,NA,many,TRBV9,CASSVDGDTGELFF,TGTGCCAGCAGCGTAGACGGAGACACCGGGGAGCTGTTTTTT
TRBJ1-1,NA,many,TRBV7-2,CASSFALGMNTEAFF,TGTGCCAGCAGCTTCGCTTTAGGGATGAACACTGAAGCTTTCTTT
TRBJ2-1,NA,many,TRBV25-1,CASSEEGHREKENEQFF,TGTGCCAGCAGTGAAGAGGGTCACCGGGAGAAGGAAAATGAGCAGTTCTTC
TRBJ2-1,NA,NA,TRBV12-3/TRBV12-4,CASRSIVGNEQFF,TGTGCCAGCAGGTCGATAGTGGGCAATGAGCAGTTCTTC
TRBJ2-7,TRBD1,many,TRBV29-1,CSVGGQANPYEQYF,TGCAGCGTGGGGGGACAGGCGAACCCCTACGAGCAGTACTTC
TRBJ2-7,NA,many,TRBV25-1,CASSDGPGSSSYEQYF,TGTGCCAGCAGTGACGGTCCAGGCTCGAGCTCCTACGAGCAGTACTTC
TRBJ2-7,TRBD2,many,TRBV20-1,CSARDYEGLAGNEQYF,TGCAGTGCTAGAGATTATGAAGGACTAGCGGGAAACGAGCAGTACTTC
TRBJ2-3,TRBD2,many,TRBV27,CASSLIAGVGTDTQYF,TGTGCCAGCAGTCTCATAGCGGGGGTGGGCACAGATACGCAGTATTTT
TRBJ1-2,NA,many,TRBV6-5,CASRLQDNYGYTF,TGTGCCAGCAGATTACAGGATAACTATGGCTACACCTTC
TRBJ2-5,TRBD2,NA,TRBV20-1,CSATSGTSGVQETQYF,TGCAGTGCTACTAGTGGGACTAGCGGGGTACAAGAGACCCAGTACTTC
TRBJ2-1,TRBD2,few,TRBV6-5,CASSYSGSPYNEQFF,TGTGCCAGCAGTTACAGCGGGAGTCCCTACAATGAGCAGTTCTTC
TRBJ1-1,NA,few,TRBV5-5,CASSLGYHNPEAFF,TGTGCCAGCAGCTTGGGATACCACAACCCTGAAGCTTTCTTT
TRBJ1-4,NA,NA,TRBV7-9,CASGNIEAGEKPFF,TGTGCCAGCGGCAACATTGAGGCTGGGGAAAAACCGTTTTTT
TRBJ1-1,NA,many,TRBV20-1,CSARAGAGEDTEAFF,TGCAGTGCTAGAGCAGGGGCGGGGGAGGACACTGAAGCTTTCTTT
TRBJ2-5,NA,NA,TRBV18,CASSQWDDQETQYF,TGTGCCAGCTCACAATGGGACGATCAAGAGACCCAGTACTTC
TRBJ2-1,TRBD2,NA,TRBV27,CASRLNSGGFNEQFF,TGTGCCAGCCGCCTGAATAGCGGGGGTTTCAATGAGCAGTTCTTC
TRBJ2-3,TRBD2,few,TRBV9,CASSYLAGETDTQYF,TGTGCCAGCAGCTACTTAGCGGGGGAAACAGATACGCAGTATTTT
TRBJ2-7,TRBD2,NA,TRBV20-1,CGGGDSYEQYF,TGCGGGGGGGGGGATTCCTACGAGCAGTACTTC
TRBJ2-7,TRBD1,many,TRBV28,CASSLPLTGAEQYF,TGTGCCAGCAGTTTACCTCTTACAGGGGCCGAGCAGTACTTC
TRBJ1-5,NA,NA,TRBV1,CTSSQVSRVRANQPQHF,TGCACCAGCAGCCAAGTGTCCAGGGTGAGGGCCAATCAGCCCCAGCATTTT
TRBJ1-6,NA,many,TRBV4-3,CASSQDRRDSPLHF,TGCGCCAGCAGCCAAGATAGGAGGGATTCACCCCTCCACTTT
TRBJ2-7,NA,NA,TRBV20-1,CSARGEGFYEQYF,TGCAGTGCTAGGGGCGAGGGATTCTACGAGCAGTACTTC
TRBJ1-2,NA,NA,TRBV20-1,CSARGPQGTYGYTF,TGCAGTGCTAGAGGCCCCCAGGGGACCTATGGCTACACCTTC
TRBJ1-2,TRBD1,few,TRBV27,CASSPGTADYGYTF,TGTGCCAGCAGTCCCGGGACAGCGGACTATGGCTACACCTTC
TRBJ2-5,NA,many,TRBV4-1,CASSQTAGQETQYF,TGCGCCAGCAGCCAGACAGCGGGCCAAGAGACCCAGTACTTC
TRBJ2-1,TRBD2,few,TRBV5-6,CASSPHEAGDYNEQFF,TGTGCCAGCAGCCCTCATGAAGCGGGGGACTACAATGAGCAGTTCTTC
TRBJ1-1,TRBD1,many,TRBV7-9,CASSFPLGQRIEAFF,TGTGCCAGCAGCTTCCCCTTGGGACAGAGGATCGAAGCTTTCTTT
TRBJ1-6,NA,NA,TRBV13,CASSVAGAGNGSPLHF,TGTGCCAGCAGCGTCGCCGGGGCAGGGAATGGTTCACCCCTCCACTTT
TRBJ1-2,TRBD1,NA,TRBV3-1,CASSQDPGQATRPSYGYTF,TGTGCCAGCAGCCAAGATCCCGGACAGGCCACGAGACCCTCCTATGGCTACACCTTC
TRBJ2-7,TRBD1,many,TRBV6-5,CASSFGQGVREQYF,TGTGCCAGCAGTTTTGGACAGGGGGTACGAGAGCAGTACTTC